This record covers a single T cell receptor beta chain. No antigen is known for it. CD8 cells classed as naive were CD45RO-negative and positively selected for CCR7, excluding terminally differentiated effector memory CD45RA+ cells. TCRdb keeps only in-frame clones here, not all; method: immunoSEQ multiplex PCR. The table records 550,000 to 600,000 clones, roughly 98% of them present only once. The record originates from a study of shared clonotypes between healthy human individuals. General study findings and limits: Four donors showed sharing of around 5% of naive CD4 clonotypes. When compared with the clonotypes that were shared by all four sorted-subset donors, the non-shared clonotypes turned out to have lower generation probabilities. Naive subsets generally exceeded memory subsets in estimated richness.

The CDR3 runs to 16 residues. Germline CDR1 is SGHTA and CDR2 is FQGNSA. Trimming left V 5 bases short and J 3 bases short, with 20 bases between. The chain has TRBV7-2 and TRBJ2-7; D is possibly TRBD1 or TRBD2 (5 bases each). Sequencing was carried out using naive CD8+ T cells sorted from blood. The TCR originated in a young man in good health. For the CDR3, the DNA is TGTGCCAGCAGCAATCGGGACGCCGAGCCAATCTACGAGCAGTACTTC. As protein: CASSNRDAEPIYEQYF.